Following are 21 T cell receptor beta chains from one sample sequenced in a study of CD8 T cells in ankylosing spondylitis. TCRdb processed the 5' RACE reads anew with MiXCR; each CDR3 protein has one entry. Of hundreds of thousands of distinct CDR3 sequences in the sample, 15% to 25% were seen once. Material: blood, either unsorted or a sorted T cell fraction (not recorded which). The receptor set was obtained from a male donor with ankylosing spondylitis or in good health (not recorded which).

The chain is built from TRBV29-1 and TRBJ1-5, with D possibly TRBD1 on 5 matching bases. CDR3 length: 13 amino acids. V was pared by 4 bases and J by 3 bases, with 10 bases between. CDR1 and CDR2 from the germline V gene are SQVTM and ANQGSEA. The CDR3 DNA reads as TGCAGCGTTGCGCAGGGATCCAATCAGCCCCAGCATTTT. Its protein is CSVAQGSNQPQHF.

This clonotype has ten or more counts. The chain has TRBV13 and TRBJ2-1; no firm D call. Germline-derived CDR1 and CDR2 are PRHDT and FYEKMQ (reference sequence). Deletions cut 1 base from V and 6 bases from J, with 13 bases between. The CDR3 is made up of 15 amino acids. This chain's CDR3 is CASSLVHSYFNEQFF. CDR3 DNA: TGTGCCAGCAGCTTAGTTCACAGCTATTTCAATGAGCAGTTCTTC.

V gene TRBV10-3 combines with J gene TRBJ2-5; perhaps TRBD2 as D (5 bases). CDR1 is ENHRY, CDR2 SYGVKD, per germline. The CDR3 extends over 14 amino acids. Between the trimmed V and J ends, which lost 3 bases and 2 bases, there was a span of 10 bases. Here the CDR3 reads CAISELSGQETQYF. The CDR3 DNA is TGTGCCATCAGTGAATTGTCGGGACAAGAGACCCAGTACTTC.

This clonotype was detected a few times. The chain carries TRBV28 and TRBJ1-2, with D hard to call. The CDR3 is 12 amino acids. CDR1 and CDR2 from the germline V gene are MDHEN and SYDVKM. Trimming removed 8 bases from V and 2 bases from J, with 9 bases in between. The CDR3: CASRDVNYGYTF. The CDR3 DNA reads TGTGCCAGCCGAGACGTAAACTATGGCTACACCTTC.

This clonotype was seen more than once but under ten times. The chain employs TRBV5-1 and TRBJ2-1, with D tentatively TRBD1 (5 bases). The CDR3 is 12 amino acids. The germline V and J ends were trimmed by 2 bases and 8 bases, with 8 bases remaining between them. Germline values: CDR1 SGHRS, CDR2 YFSETQ. The CDR3 here is CASSLGDHEQFF. DNA of the CDR3: TGCGCCAGCAGCTTAGGGGATCATGAGCAGTTCTTC.

This clonotype has ten or more counts. One junction end disagrees with the germline gene, perhaps due to a read error. The V and J genes are TRBV5-1 and TRBJ1-5, with D unresolved. The CDR3 consists of 13 residues. The germline CDR1 and CDR2 sequences are SGHRS and YFSETQ. The CDR3: CASSLEVNQPQHF. For the CDR3, the DNA is TGTGCCAGCAGTTTGGAGGTTAATCAGCCCCAGCATTTT.

CDR3 coding DNA: TGTGCCAGCAGCGCCCTTACCTGGGGTGCCGAACTAGCCAAAAACATTCAGTACTTC. It encodes CASSALTWGAELAKNIQYF. The chain combines TRBV21-1 with TRBJ2-4; the table's D call, TRBD1, was not checked against the DNA. TRBV21-1 is a listed pseudogene. The CDR3 runs to 19 residues.

Only a few counts were recorded for this clonotype. The chain combines TRBV15 with TRBJ2-1, with 8 bases identical to TRBD2. V was pared by 0 bases and J by 15 bases, with 10 bases of the junction left unmatched. CDR3 length equals 14 residues. CDR1 is LNHNV and CDR2 is YYDKDF in the germline V gene (reference sequence). In nucleotides, the CDR3 is TGTGCCACCAGCAGAGAAGAAGCAGCGGGAGTCACGTTCTTC. It specifies CATSREEAAGVTFF.

This clonotype was found a few times. The V call is TRBV11-2, the J call TRBJ2-2, with D hard to call. V was trimmed by 7 bases and J by 2 bases, leaving 26 bases between them. This CDR3 region has 19 residues. Germline V gene lookup returns CDR1 SGHAT and CDR2 FQNNGV. The CDR3 DNA reads as TGTGCCAGCACCGCTTATATCCTAGGTTGGCAGATTAACACCGGGGAGCTGTTTTTT. Translation: CASTAYILGWQINTGELFF.

This sequence joins TRBV20-1 and TRBJ1-1; D might be TRBD1 (5 bases). This CDR3 is 14 amino acids long. The V gene lost 4 bases and the J gene lost 1 base, with 13 bases spanning the gap. CDR1 is DFQATT and CDR2 is SNEGSKA in the germline V gene (reference sequence). CDR3 sequence: CSATGGGSNTEAFF. CDR3 sequence (DNA): TGCAGTGCTACCGGCGGGGGGTCGAACACTGAAGCTTTCTTT.

The rearrangement links TRBV2 to TRBJ1-6, with TRBD1 as a possible D gene (6 bases). Germline V gene sequence: CDR1 SNHLY, CDR2 FYNNEI. There are 15 residues in the CDR3. Trimming left V 1 base short and J 6 bases short, with 10 bases between. The CDR3 sequence is CASSEGLRGNSPLHF. For the CDR3, the DNA is TGTGCCAGCAGTGAAGGGCTCAGGGGTAATTCACCCCTCCACTTT. Full variable domain (missing parts from reference TRBV2 and TRBJ1-6): EPEVTQTPSHQVTQMGQEVILRCVPISNHLYFYWYRQILGQKVEFLVSFYNNEISEKSEIFDDQFSVERPDGSNFTLKIRSTKLEDSAMYFCASSEGLRGNSPLHFGNGTRLTVT.

This clonotype was seen a handful of times. The chain combines TRBV24-1 with TRBJ2-1; D perhaps matches TRBD1 (6 bases). From germline, CDR1 is KGHDR and CDR2 SFDVKD. Trimming pared 4 bases from V and 8 bases from J, leaving 14 bases between. The CDR3 covers 14 residues. The CDR3, as DNA: TGTGCCACCAGTGACCGTACAGGGAATGATGAGCAGTTCTTC. Encoded protein: CATSDRTGNDEQFF.

CDR3 DNA: TGTGCCAGCAGCATAGGACTAGCACTAGATACGCAGTATTTT. Protein product: CASSIGLALDTQYF. This chain connects TRBV7-3 to TRBJ2-3; 8 bases fit TRBD2. From germline, CDR1 is SGHTA and CDR2 FQGTGA. The CDR3 loop spans 14 amino acids. V was pared by 5 bases and J by 5 bases, with 6 bases of the junction left unmatched.

This clonotype has just a few counts. This sequence joins TRBV12-3 or TRBV12-4 and TRBJ2-1; D perhaps matches TRBD2 (5 bases). CDR3 length: 13 amino acids. V dropped 3 bases and J dropped 3 bases, with 6 bases sitting between them. The CDR3 region is CASSLTNYNEQFF. CDR3 DNA: TGTGCCAGCAGTTTGACTAACTACAATGAGCAGTTCTTC.

This clonotype appeared a few times. V gene TRBV12-3 or TRBV12-4 combines with J gene TRBJ2-1; TRBD1 matches at 8 bases. The CDR3 sequence is 16 residues long. V was clipped by 2 bases and J by 2 bases; unmatched bases: 5. CDR3 coding DNA: TGTGCCAGCAGTTTACGGACAGGGCGTACCTACAATGAGCAGTTCTTC. Amino acid sequence: CASSLRTGRTYNEQFF.

The chain couples TRBV25-1 to TRBJ2-7, with D perhaps matching TRBD1 (6 bases). The CDR3 is 17 amino acids. The V end lost 1 base, the J end lost 5 bases, and 21 bases lay between the germline ends. In germline, CDR1 is MGHDK, CDR2 SYGVNS. The CDR3, as DNA: TGTGCCAGCAGTGAATCCCATTCCCCCCACAGGGAACACGAGCAGTACGTC. Translated, it gives CASSESHSPHREHEQYV.

This clonotype showed up many times. The chain recombines TRBV12-3 or TRBV12-4 with TRBJ1-1, with D possibly TRBD1 on 5 matching bases. The CDR3 loop spans 13 amino acids. Trimming removed 6 bases from V and 6 bases from J, with 14 bases in between. The CDR3, as DNA: TGTGCCAGCAGGCCGGGACGGGCGGCTGAAGCTTTCTTT. Encoded protein: CASRPGRAAEAFF.

This rearrangement joins TRBV27 to TRBJ1-5; possible D gene TRBD1, 5 bases. The germline V and J ends were trimmed by 0 bases and 6 bases, with 9 bases remaining between them. This CDR3 contains 14 residues. Germline V gene sequence: CDR1 MNHEY, CDR2 SMNVEV (reference sequence). CDR3 DNA: TGTGCCAGCAGTTTATCTACGGGGGGTCAGCCCCAGCATTTT. This sequence encodes CASSLSTGGQPQHF.

In regard to this clonotype: At one boundary the junction diverges from the germline segment, which might be a read error. This chain joins TRBV5-1 and TRBJ2-3; no definite D call. Per germline, CDR1 SGHRS and CDR2 YFSETQ. The CDR3 covers 17 residues. CDR3 amino acids: CASSPQRTHISTDKQYF. CDR3 coding DNA: TGCGCCAGCAGCCCCCAAAGGACCCATATTAGCACAGATAAGCAGTATTTT.

This rearrangement joins TRBV3-1 to TRBJ2-5; a possible D gene is TRBD1 (6 bases). The germline V gene has CDR1 LGHDT and CDR2 YNNKEL (reference sequence). This CDR3 contains 14 residues. The V end lost 3 bases, the J end lost 2 bases, and 10 bases lay between the germline ends. The CDR3: CASSQQGIQETQYF. The CDR3 DNA reads TGTGCCAGCAGCCAGCAGGGGATACAAGAGACCCAGTACTTC.

The rearrangement uses TRBV3-1 and TRBJ2-3; D ambiguous. Germline CDR1 reads LGHDT; CDR2 reads YNNKEL (reference sequence). The CDR3 is made up of 14 amino acids. The ends were cut back, 0 bases at V and 4 bases at J, with 8 bases in the middle. The CDR3 DNA follows: TGTGCCAGCAGCCAAGATCCTAGATCAGATACGCAGTATTTT. Translating gives CASSQDPRSDTQYF.